This entry concerns a single T cell receptor beta chain. Its matching antigen is unknown. Deep sequencing aimed at 1 in 200,000 to 1 in 1 million T cells' resolution. Using immunoSEQ multiplex PCR, the repertoire was profiled, and TCRdb retains in-frame clones only, with some absent. The table has 97,000 or so clones, around 73% seen once. Cryopreserved PBMCs were the source of around 1.8 micrograms of genomic DNA, which went to TCR beta libraries. The source of the sample is a study of cytotoxic CD8 clonotypes in ibrutinib-treated CLL. Study-wide results and caveats: Whereas clonality rose at ibrutinib response, it declined toward baseline at progression. Sustained-remission and progressing patients diverged in sampling times.

Material: PBMCs, obtained after 12 months of ibrutinib treatment. This TCR derives from a human donor with chronic lymphocytic leukemia.

The CDR3 coding sequence is TGTGCCAGCAGTGTCACACAGAAGAACACTGAAGCTTTCTTT. Translating it yields CASSVTQKNTEAFF. The J gene is TRBJ1-1, the V gene TRBV25-1, with unresolved D. Per the germline V gene, CDR1 is MGHDK and CDR2 is SYGVNS. The length of the CDR3 is 14 residues. Deletions cut 4 bases from V and 1 base from J, with 10 bases between. Full variable domain (remainder filled in from reference TRBV25-1 and TRBJ1-1): EADIYQTPRYLVIGTGKKITLECSQTMGHDKMYWYQQDPGMELHLIHYSYGVNSTEKGDLSSESTVSRIRTEHFPLTLESARPSHTSQYLCASSVTQKNTEAFFGQGTRLTVV.